This T cell receptor (beta chain) was sequenced for a study of shared clonotypes between healthy human individuals. In the CD4+ fraction, cells were divided into CD45RA+ naive and CD45RA-negative memory subsets. Measured with immunoSEQ multiplex PCR; TCRdb has only the in-frame clones, and not every one. Of 1,500,000 or so clones listed, just under 99% are singletons. Germline V gives CDR1 SGHDN, CDR2 FVKESK. The CDR3 spans 14 residues. Trimming pared 1 base from V and 0 bases from J, leaving 1 base between. This clone was seen only a few times. Material: naive CD4+ T cells sorted from blood. As to subset: CD45RA+ positively selected. The chain is built from TRBV14 and TRBJ2-6, with D unresolved. The clonotype originates from a man between 25 and 39 years old in good health. CDR3 DNA sequence: TGTGCCAGCAGCCAAGCCTCTGGGGCCAACGTCCTGACTTTC. Translation: CASSQASGANVLTF.